This T cell receptor (beta chain) comes out of a study of vaccination and CD4 T cells after COVID-19. Across the study: Cells received overlapping spike peptides from SARS-CoV-2, HCoV-NL63, HCoV-OC43 and HCoV-229E as stimulation. Some control cultures received a CEFX pool, which served as the positive control. Others received an HIV-1 Nef pool or no peptide.

To note about this clonotype: Its antigen is not identified.

Sequencing of the DNA from cultured CD4+ T cells was carried out with the Oncomine TCR Beta short-read assay. TCRdb re-derived calls from the PCR reads in MiXCR, one entry per CDR3 protein. The data show some 14,000 distinct CDR3 sequences, about two fifths seen once. Described treatment: approximately 10-day PBMC culture with coronavirus spike peptide pools or control peptides (ViraFEST assay). Once peptide pools had expanded antigen-specific T cells, ViraFEST sequenced TCRs. Sequenced: CD4+ T cells from blood, cultured in vitro. This sequence originates from a human donor who had recovered from COVID-19.

The CDR3 protein is CASESQKTGAYLGYGYTF. The DNA of the CDR3 is TGTGCCAGCGAGTCACAAAAGACAGGGGCCTACCTGGGCTATGGCTACACCTTC. The chain is built from TRBV28 and TRBJ1-2, with 8 bases matching TRBD1. The trim removed 8 bases at V and 4 bases at J, leaving 21 bases unmatched. Germline V gene data show CDR1 as MDHEN and CDR2 as SYDVKM. The CDR3 has 18 amino acids.